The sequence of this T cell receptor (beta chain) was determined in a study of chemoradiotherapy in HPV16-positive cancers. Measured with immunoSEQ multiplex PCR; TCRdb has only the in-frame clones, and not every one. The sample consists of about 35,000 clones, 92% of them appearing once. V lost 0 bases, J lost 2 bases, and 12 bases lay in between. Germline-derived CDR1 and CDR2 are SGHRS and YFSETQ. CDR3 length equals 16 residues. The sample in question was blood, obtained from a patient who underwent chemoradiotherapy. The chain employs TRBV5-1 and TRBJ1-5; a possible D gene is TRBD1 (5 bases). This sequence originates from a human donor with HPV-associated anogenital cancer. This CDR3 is CASSLVPGGGNQPQHF. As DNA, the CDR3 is TGCGCCAGCAGCTTGGTACCCGGGGGGGGCAATCAGCCCCAGCATTTT.